The 24 T cell receptor beta chains presented below share a single source sample, sequenced in a study of lymphopenia after photon versus proton radiotherapy. Only in-frame clones appear in the TCRdb table, and some are missing; sequencing was by immunoSEQ multiplex PCR. The table records 150,000 to 200,000 clones, less than 90% of them present only once. The starting material was peripheral blood, obtained from a patient treated with photon-based radiotherapy. The receptors come from a man aged 50-60 years with gastric cancer.

The chain recombines TRBV5-8 with TRBJ2-7; D remains unclear. CDR1 and CDR2 from the germline V gene are SGHTS and YDEGEE. Trimming shortened V by 4 bases and J by 2 bases, and 16 bases separated the two germline ends. This CDR3 is built from 15 residues. The CDR3 region has the DNA TGTGCCAGCAGCGCGAAAGGTGCAGAAACCTACGAGCAGTACTTC. This codes for CASSAKGAETYEQYF.

The CDR3 is CASSYGTPYEQYF. The DNA for the CDR3 is TGTGCCAGCAGCTACGGGACTCCCTACGAGCAGTACTTC. V gene TRBV7-6 combines with J gene TRBJ2-7, with D possibly being TRBD2 (6 bases). Germline V gene sequence: CDR1 SGHVS, CDR2 FNYEAQ. The CDR3 loop spans 13 amino acids. The V end was cut by 4 bases, the J end by 2 bases, with 9 bases between.

V gene TRBV7-9 combines with J gene TRBJ2-2; the match to TRBD2 covers 12 bases. This CDR3 spans 15 amino acids. The V gene's germline CDR1 is SEHNR and CDR2 FQNEAQ (reference sequence). V trimming: 4 bases; J trimming: 5 bases; junction bases outside the gene matches: 2. CDR3 in amino acids: CASSSGLAGTGELFF. DNA for the CDR3: TGTGCCAGCAGCTCAGGACTAGCGGGGACCGGGGAGCTGTTTTTT.

With regard to this clone: This specimen includes other DNA sequences encoding the same CDR3. The V and J genes are TRBV15 and TRBJ2-2; D uncertain. The CDR3 consists of 11 residues. CDR1 and CDR2 from the germline V gene are LNHNV and YYDKDF (reference sequence). V dropped 5 bases and J dropped 5 bases, with 3 bases sitting between them. CDR3 DNA sequence: TGTGCCACCAGCGGTACCGGGGAGCTGTTTTTT. Translated, it gives CATSGTGELFF.

The chain is built from TRBV28 and TRBJ2-3, with D unresolved. The ends were cut back, 5 bases at V and 4 bases at J, with 16 bases in the middle. The CDR3 extends over 15 amino acids. From germline, CDR1 is MDHEN and CDR2 SYDVKM. The CDR3 DNA sequence: TGTGCCAGCAGTCCAGAGGCCCGAAAGGCAGATACGCAGTATTTT. Translating gives CASSPEARKADTQYF.

This clone has more than one count but fewer than ten. This rearrangement joins TRBV30 to TRBJ1-1, with D perhaps TRBD1 (6 bases). The V gene's germline CDR1 is GTSNPN and CDR2 SVGIG (reference sequence). Trimming took 5 bases from V and 4 from J, leaving 14 bases between them. CDR3 size: 13 residues. The CDR3 DNA sequence: TGTGCCTGGCACTATACAGGGAGCACTGAAGCTTTCTTT. Translation: CAWHYTGSTEAFF. The whole variable domain, filled in from reference TRBV30 and TRBJ1-1, reads SQTIHQWPATLVQPVGSPLSLECTVEGTSNPNLYWYRQAAGRGLQLLFYSVGIGQISSEVPQNLSASRPQDRQFILSSKKLLLSDSGFYLCAWHYTGSTEAFFGQGTRLTVV.

The chain uses TRBV5-1 and TRBJ1-2; TRBD1 aligns across 7 bases. Germline CDR1 and CDR2: SGHRS and YFSETQ. V lost 2 bases and J lost 4; bases outside the gene matches: 11. The CDR3 consists of 16 residues. CDR3 in amino acids: CASSFSPPTGSYGYTF. The CDR3 DNA sequence: TGCGCCAGCAGCTTCTCCCCTCCGACAGGGAGCTATGGCTACACCTTC.

The chain uses TRBV6-1 and TRBJ1-4; D is ambiguous. CDR1 MNHNS and CDR2 SASEGT come from the germline V gene. This CDR3 contains 14 residues. Trimming shortened V by 6 bases and J by 0 bases, and 8 bases separated the two germline ends. The CDR3: CASSQPATNEKLFF. The CDR3 DNA follows: TGTGCCAGCAGCCAACCCGCAACTAATGAAAAACTGTTTTTT.

The rearrangement links TRBV4-1 to TRBJ1-2; D is perhaps TRBD1 (5 bases). The CDR3 is 15 amino acids. With 1 base removed from V and 5 bases from J, the gap between germline ends came to 14 bases. CDR1 and CDR2 from the germline V gene are MGHRA and YSYEKL. The CDR3 bases are TGCGCCAGCAGCCAAGCTCCCAGGGAATTGTATGGCTACACCTTC. Translated: CASSQAPRELYGYTF.

This chain links TRBV2 with TRBJ2-3; D is unclear. Per germline, CDR1 SNHLY and CDR2 FYNNEI. V lost 6 bases to trimming and J lost 4 bases, with 14 bases between them. The CDR3 is 14 amino acids. CDR3 region: CASRSRNKADTQYF. The CDR3 DNA reads as TGTGCCAGCAGATCTCGGAACAAGGCAGATACGCAGTATTTT.

This clone appeared a single time. The V call is TRBV10-1, the J call TRBJ2-3, with 12 bases matching TRBD2. Unmatched junction bases numbered 10, after V lost 4 bases and J lost 2 bases. This CDR3 comprises 18 residues. Germline values: CDR1 WNHNN, CDR2 SYGVQD (reference sequence). This chain's CDR3 is CASSGGTSGRLSTDTQYF. The CDR3 nucleotides are TGCGCCAGCAGTGGTGGAACTAGCGGGAGGCTCTCCACAGATACGCAGTATTTT.

J is TRBJ2-1 and V is TRBV9; 10 nucleotides match TRBD2. With 5 bases clipped from V and 9 bases from J, the junction kept 14 bases outside the gene matches. This CDR3 is 16 amino acids long. Germline V gives CDR1 SGDLS, CDR2 YYNGEE. CDR3 amino acids: CASSATLAGVYGEQFF. Here the CDR3 DNA reads TGTGCCAGCAGTGCAACCCTAGCGGGAGTGTACGGTGAGCAGTTCTTC. Full variable domain (missing parts from reference TRBV9 and TRBJ2-1): DSGVTQTPKHLITATGQRVTLRCSPRSGDLSVYWYQQSLDQGLQFLIQYYNGEERAKGNILERFSAQQFPDLHSELNLSSLELGDSALYFCASSATLAGVYGEQFFGPGTRLTVL.

This CDR3 is CASSLASGPPYNEQFF. CDR3 DNA sequence: TGTGCCAGCAGCTTAGCGAGCGGGCCGCCCTACAATGAGCAGTTCTTC. The chain carries TRBV7-9 and TRBJ2-1; maybe TRBD2 (6 bases). Looked up from germline, CDR1 is SEHNR and CDR2 is FQNEAQ (reference sequence). V lost 0 bases and J lost 2, with 11 bases in between. CDR3 length equals 16 residues.

Note on this clone: The sample has other DNA sequences that encode this CDR3 too. The genes are TRBV5-1 and TRBJ2-2, with TRBD2 matching 9 bases. Trimming removed 1 base from V and 8 bases from J; junction bases left unmatched: 6. The CDR3 spans 15 residues. CDR1 and CDR2 (germline): SGHRS, YFSETQ. The CDR3 is CASSLTSGSPGELFF. CDR3 DNA sequence: TGCGCCAGCAGCTTGACTAGCGGGTCGCCTGGGGAGCTGTTTTTT.

This chain joins TRBV27 and TRBJ2-2; 8 bases map to TRBD2. The CDR3 runs to 18 residues. Germline CDR1 MNHEY, CDR2 SMNVEV (reference sequence). The J segment lost 3 bases and the V segment lost 5 bases, leaving 14 bases of the junction unmatched. The CDR3 DNA sequence: TGTGCCAGCAGTCTCGGACTAGCTGCCCCTTCTTACACCGGGGAGCTGTTTTTT. It yields the protein CASSLGLAAPSYTGELFF.

The chain links TRBV7-2 to TRBJ1-5, with 10 bases lining up with TRBD1. The CDR3 consists of 16 residues. Unmatched junction bases numbered 11, after V lost 1 base and J lost 11 bases. From germline, CDR1 is SGHTA and CDR2 FQGNSA. CDR3 sequence reads: CASSLDLGQGSSTQHF. CDR3 nucleotide sequence: TGTGCCAGCAGCTTAGATTTGGGACAGGGGTCCTCTACCCAGCATTTT.

This clone was observed a handful of times. The chain has TRBV6-4 and TRBJ1-5; no definite D call. The V and J ends lost 2 bases and 3 bases respectively, with 11 bases between them. This CDR3 has 15 amino acids. The germline CDR1 and CDR2 sequences are MRHNA and SNTAGT. The DNA of the CDR3 is TGTGCCAGCAGTGACCGGTGGGGTTCCAATCAGCCCCAGCATTTT. It encodes CASSDRWGSNQPQHF.

This clone was seen just once. The chain joins TRBV14 to TRBJ1-1, with D uncertain. Germline CDR1 and CDR2: SGHDN and FVKESK. The length of the CDR3 is 14 residues. V was clipped by 4 bases and J by 0 bases, with 9 bases between them. The CDR3 nucleotides are TGTGCCAGCAGCCCCCGGCAGTTGAACACTGAAGCTTTCTTT. It specifies CASSPRQLNTEAFF. Filled out from reference TRBV14 and TRBJ1-1, the complete variable domain reads EAGVTQFPSHSVIEKGQTVTLRCDPISGHDNLYWYRRVMGKEIKFLLHFVKESKQDESGMPNNRFLAERTGGTYSTLKVQPAELEDSGVYFCASSPRQLNTEAFFGQGTRLTVV.

V and J are TRBV7-2 and TRBJ2-2, with 13 nucleotides matching TRBD2. This CDR3 comprises 18 residues. The germline V gene encodes CDR1 SGHTA and CDR2 FQGNSA. Trimming at V came to 7 bases and at J to 0 bases, leaving 8 bases not matched to a gene. As DNA, the CDR3 is TGTGCCAGCACTCAGAGACTAGCGGGAGGTCCGAACACCGGGGAGCTGTTTTTT. The encoded protein is CASTQRLAGGPNTGELFF.

The chain recombines TRBV27 with TRBJ2-7, with a possible D match to TRBD2 (5 bases). Germline V CDR1 and CDR2: MNHEY, SMNVEV (reference sequence). V lost 2 bases, J lost 2 bases, and 7 bases lay in between. The CDR3 totals 13 residues. The CDR3 DNA reads TGTGCCAGCAGTTTAGAGGGTCCCTACGAGCAGTACTTC. Encoded protein: CASSLEGPYEQYF.

This chain uses TRBV27 with TRBJ2-1; TRBD2 aligns across 14 bases. Per the germline V gene, CDR1 is MNHEY and CDR2 is SMNVEV (reference sequence). The CDR3 sequence is 17 residues long. The V segment lost 5 bases and the J segment 7 bases; nucleotides outside the gene matches: 10. The CDR3 here is CASSQIPGLAGVNEQFF. The DNA of the CDR3 is TGTGCCAGCAGTCAAATACCGGGACTAGCGGGAGTAAATGAGCAGTTCTTC.

The rearrangement links TRBV30 to TRBJ1-5; 8 bases align to TRBD1. CDR1 and CDR2 (germline): GTSNPN, SVGIG (reference sequence). This CDR3 region has 15 residues. J was trimmed by 7 bases and V by 0 bases; bases with no gene match: 8. DNA of the CDR3: TGTGCCTGGAGTGTACTGGACAGGGACAACCAGCCCCAGCATTTT. Translation gives CAWSVLDRDNQPQHF.

The chain links TRBV4-3 to TRBJ2-7; the D gene is possibly TRBD2 (6 bases). Germline V gene data show CDR1 as LGHNA and CDR2 as YSLEER. This CDR3 has 15 residues. V lost 0 bases and J 5 bases, leaving 14 bases between the germline ends. The CDR3 nucleotides are TGCGCCAGCAGCCAAGATCGGGGGAATCTCGACGAGCAGTACTTC. This encodes CASSQDRGNLDEQYF.

This sequence joins TRBV7-9 and TRBJ2-7, with 9 nucleotides matching TRBD2. After removal of 5 bases from V and 2 bases from J, the junction contained 4 bases not matched to a gene. Germline CDR1 is SEHNR and CDR2 is FQNEAQ (reference sequence). This CDR3 region has 14 residues. Here the CDR3 DNA reads TGTGCCAGCAGCCCTAGCGGGAACCCCTACGAGCAGTACTTC. Its protein product is CASSPSGNPYEQYF.